This TCR beta chain is from a study of T cells in Graves' hyperthyroidism and ophthalmopathy. Looking at the study overall: The authors collected peripheral blood at initial diagnosis, before any treatment.

Graves' hyperthyroidism was deemed stable given no ophthalmopathy progression within 18 months. Among the patients, aged 18 to 65, hyperthyroidism was newly diagnosed and had lasted under 2 months. Clinical symptoms, serum thyroxine, TRAb, thyroid ultrasound and orbital computed tomography established diagnosis. This CDR3 is built from 12 residues. Losses at the gene ends were 6 bases for V and 8 bases for J; bases not matched to a gene: 6. Germline loops: CDR1 DFQATT, CDR2 SNEGSKA (reference sequence). RNA transcripts yielded amplified TCR beta CDR3 regions. HTBI primers were employed in a first-round RT-PCR of the TCR CDR3. TCRdb recomputed calls from the multiplex PCR reads with MiXCR, one row per CDR3 protein. The repertoire holds fewer than 700,000 distinct CDR3 sequences, with roughly 15% as singletons.

The sequenced sample was blood. The sequence came from a woman aged 25 to 39 with Graves' hyperthyroidism. The V and J genes are TRBV20-1 and TRBJ1-4; 7 bases align to TRBD1. CDR3 region: CSAGQSYEKLFF. The CDR3 DNA is TGCAGTGCGGGACAGAGCTACGAAAAACTGTTTTTT.